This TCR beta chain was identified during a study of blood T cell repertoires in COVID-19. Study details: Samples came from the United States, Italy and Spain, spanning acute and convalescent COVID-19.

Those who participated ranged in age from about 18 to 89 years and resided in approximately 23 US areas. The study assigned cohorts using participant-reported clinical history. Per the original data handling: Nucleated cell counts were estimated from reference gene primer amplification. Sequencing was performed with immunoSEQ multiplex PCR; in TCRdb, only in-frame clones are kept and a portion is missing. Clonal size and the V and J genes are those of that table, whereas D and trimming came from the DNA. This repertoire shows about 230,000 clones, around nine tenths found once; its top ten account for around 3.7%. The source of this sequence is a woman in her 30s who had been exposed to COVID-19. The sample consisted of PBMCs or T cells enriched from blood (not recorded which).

The CDR3 region is CASSRTGGDGYTF. The CDR3 nucleotides are TGTGCCAGCAGCCGGACAGGGGGCGATGGCTACACCTTC. V is TRBV7-3 and J is TRBJ1-2, with 11 bases identical to TRBD1. From germline, CDR1 is SGHTA and CDR2 FQGTGA. The CDR3 length is 13 residues. Trimming cost V 5 bases and J 6 bases; bases outside gene matches: 2. The complete variable domain, with remaining parts taken from reference TRBV7-3 and TRBJ1-2, reads GAGVSQTPSNKVTEKGKYVELRCDPISGHTALYWYRQSLGQGPEFLIYFQGTGAADDSGLPNDRFFAVRPEGSVSTLKIQRTERGDSAVYLCASSRTGGDGYTFGSGTRLTVV.